This T cell receptor (beta chain) is drawn from a study of cytotoxic CD8 clonotypes in ibrutinib-treated CLL. Study-level background: Productive templates per sample averaged roughly 260,000; productive rearrangements, 85,000 to 95,000. General study findings and limits: Clonality (at baseline) was higher than in age-matched healthy donors and tracked circulating CD8+ T-cell counts. Public clonotypes were uncommon and contracted or stayed stable on treatment.

The germline V gene has CDR1 PRHDT and CDR2 FYEKMQ (reference sequence). The V segment lost 0 bases and the J segment 3 bases; nucleotides outside the gene matches: 1. The CDR3 length is 14 residues. Clones were read by immunoSEQ multiplex PCR, and TCRdb kept only the in-frame ones, dropping some. Here the sample spans about 140,000 clones, approximately 80% being singletons. As regards this clone: Its antigen remains unidentified.

Here the sequenced sample was PBMCs, taken after 12 months of ibrutinib treatment. The TCR sequence derives from a human donor with chronic lymphocytic leukemia. The V and J genes are TRBV13 and TRBJ1-2; 7 bases map to TRBD1. CDR3 sequence: CASSLGQGDYGYTF. The CDR3 DNA reads as TGTGCCAGCAGCTTAGGCCAGGGGGACTATGGCTACACCTTC.